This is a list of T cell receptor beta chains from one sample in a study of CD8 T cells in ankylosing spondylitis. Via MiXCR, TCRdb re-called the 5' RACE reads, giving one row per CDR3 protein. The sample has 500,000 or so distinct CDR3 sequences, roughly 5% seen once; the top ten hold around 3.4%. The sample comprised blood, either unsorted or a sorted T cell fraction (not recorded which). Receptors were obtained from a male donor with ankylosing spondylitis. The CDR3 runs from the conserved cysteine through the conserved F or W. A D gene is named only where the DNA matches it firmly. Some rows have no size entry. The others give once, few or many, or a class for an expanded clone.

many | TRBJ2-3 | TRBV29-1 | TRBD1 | TGCAGCGTTGACTTAGGGACAGCGAGGGCAGATACGCAGTATTTT | CSVDLGTARADTQYF
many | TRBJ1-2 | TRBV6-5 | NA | TGTGCCAGCAGTTACCGGGGACAAGCCTATGGCTACACCTTC | CASSYRGQAYGYTF
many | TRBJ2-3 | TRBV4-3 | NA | TGCGCCAGCAGCCCCCGGCGCGGTGATACGCAGTATTTT | CASSPRRGDTQYF
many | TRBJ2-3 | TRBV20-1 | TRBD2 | TGCAGTGCAATGACTAGCGGGAGAGGAGATACGCAGTATTTT | CSAMTSGRGDTQYF
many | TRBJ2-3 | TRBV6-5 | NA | TGTGCCAGCAGTTACTCGAGACAGGAGTATTTT | CASSYSRQEYF
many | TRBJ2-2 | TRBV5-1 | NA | TGCGCCAGCAGCCAGAGGTTGGGGGAGCTGTTTTTT | CASSQRLGELFF
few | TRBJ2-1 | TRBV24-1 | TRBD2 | TGTGCCACCAGTACCCTAGCGGGAGAAGTGGGTTACAATGAGCAGTTCTTC | CATSTLAGEVGYNEQFF
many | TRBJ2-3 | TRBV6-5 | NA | TGTGCCAGCAGCCACTCCCCAAGCGCCGCTAGCACAGATACGCAGTATTTT | CASSHSPSAASTDTQYF
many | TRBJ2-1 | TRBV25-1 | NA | TGTGCCAGCAGTGAATACAGGCTGTACAATGAGCAGTTCTTC | CASSEYRLYNEQFF
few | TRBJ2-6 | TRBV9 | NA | TGTGCCAGCAGCGTAGATGGAGGCTCTGGGGCCAACGTCCTGACTTTC | CASSVDGGSGANVLTF
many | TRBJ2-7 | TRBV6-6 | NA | TGTGCCAGCTCTAACAGGATCTACGAGCAGTACTTC | CASSNRIYEQYF
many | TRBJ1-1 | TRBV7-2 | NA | TGTGCCAGCAGCTCGGGACGTCGGGGGGGGAACACTGAAGCTTTCTTT | CASSSGRRGGNTEAFF
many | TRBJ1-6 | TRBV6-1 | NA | TGTGCCAGCAGTCGAACAGGGAATTCACCCCTCCACTTT | CASSRTGNSPLHF
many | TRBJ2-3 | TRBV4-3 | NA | TGCGCCAGCAGCCAAGACCCAGCGGCAGGCACAGATACGCAGTATTTT | CASSQDPAAGTDTQYF
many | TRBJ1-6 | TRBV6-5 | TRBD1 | TGTGCCAGCAGTTACGATCGCAGGGGGAATTCACCCCTCCACTTT | CASSYDRRGNSPLHF
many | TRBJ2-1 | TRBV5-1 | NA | TGCGCCAGCAGATACGAGGGACTTGGACTGTACAATGAGCAGTTCTTC | CASRYEGLGLYNEQFF
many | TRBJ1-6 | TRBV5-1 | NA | TGCGCCAGCAGGCTCATGACAGCCGGAGGTTCACCCCTCCACTTT | CASRLMTAGGSPLHF
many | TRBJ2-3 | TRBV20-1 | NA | TGCAGTGCTAGACTTAACACAGATACGCAGTATTTT | CSARLNTDTQYF
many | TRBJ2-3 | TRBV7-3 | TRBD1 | TGTGCCAGCAGCCCTTACCGGACAGGGCTCGGTACGCAGTATTTT | CASSPYRTGLGTQYF
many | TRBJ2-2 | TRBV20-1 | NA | TGCAGTGCTAGAGAGAGGGCCGGGGAGCTGTTTTTT | CSARERAGELFF
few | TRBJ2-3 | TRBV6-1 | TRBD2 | TGTGCCAGCAGTAAGCGGGAGGCAGATACGCAGTATTTT | CASSKREADTQYF
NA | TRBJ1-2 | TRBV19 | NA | TGTGCCAGTAGTATACTCGGACAACTGGGTGGCTACACCTTC | CASSILGQLGGYTF
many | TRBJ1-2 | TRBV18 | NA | TGTGCCAGCTCACCACAGGATCGGTATGGCTACACCTTC | CASSPQDRYGYTF